The next 15 T cell receptor beta chains were all read from a single sample in a study of blood T cell repertoires in COVID-19. Libraries were prepared by immunoSEQ multiplex PCR; TCRdb keeps only in-frame clonotypes and omits some of them. Of approximately 450,000 clones listed, around 87% are singletons. Sequencing was performed on PBMCs or T cells enriched from blood (not recorded which). The source of these receptors is a man aged 25-45 years who had recovered from COVID-19.

V usage is TRBV7-2 and J usage is TRBJ2-2, with a tentative D call TRBD2 (6 bases). Trimming left V 1 base short and J 7 bases short, with 13 bases between. The CDR3 is 15 amino acids. Germline V gene sequence: CDR1 SGHTA, CDR2 FQGNSA. CDR3 protein: CASSLGGSGGGELFF. The CDR3 DNA reads as TGTGCCAGCAGCTTAGGGGGTAGCGGAGGCGGGGAGCTGTTTTTT.

This chain joins TRBV9 and TRBJ1-4; 7 bases fit TRBD1. In germline, CDR1 is SGDLS, CDR2 YYNGEE. This CDR3 contains 16 residues. V lost 0 bases, J lost 1 base, and 3 bases stayed unmatched. The CDR3 DNA follows: TGTGCCAGCAGCGTAGGGACAGGTGTAACTAATGAAAAACTGTTTTTT. This gives the protein CASSVGTGVTNEKLFF.

The chain recombines TRBV6-5 with TRBJ1-3; D might be TRBD1 (5 bases). Germline assignment: CDR1 MNHEY and CDR2 SVGAGI. The CDR3 runs to 14 residues. Deletions cut 5 bases from V and 0 bases from J, with 8 bases between. The DNA of the CDR3 is TGTGCCAGCAGTAACAGGCACTCTGGAAACACCATATATTTT. Translating it yields CASSNRHSGNTIYF.

The J gene is TRBJ2-7, the V gene TRBV10-3, with a possible D match to TRBD1 (5 bases). Trimming took 0 bases from V and 0 from J, leaving 9 bases between them. The V gene's germline CDR1 is ENHRY and CDR2 SYGVKD. The CDR3 extends over 15 amino acids. The CDR3 loop reads CAISESGQGSYEQYF. The CDR3 region has the DNA TGTGCCATCAGTGAGTCAGGGCAGGGCTCCTACGAGCAGTACTTC.

V and J are TRBV5-6 and TRBJ2-1; unclear D gene. Per germline, CDR1 SGHDT and CDR2 YYEEEE. V was shortened by 2 bases and J by 9 bases, with 6 bases between the two germline ends. The length of the CDR3 is 11 residues. The DNA of the CDR3 is TGTGCCAGCAGCTTACGGAGTGAGCAGTTCTTC. Protein product: CASSLRSEQFF. The whole variable domain, remainder taken from reference TRBV5-6 and TRBJ2-1, is DAGVTQSPTHLIKTRGQQVTLRCSPKSGHDTVSWYQQALGQGPQFIFQYYEEEERQRGNFPDRFSGHQFPNYSSELNVNALLLGDSALYLCASSLRSEQFFGPGTRLTVL.

J is TRBJ2-2 and V is TRBV10-1; a weak D match, TRBD2 (6 bases). V gave up 0 bases and J gave up 6 bases, with 14 bases separating them. CDR3 length: 16 amino acids. The germline V gene encodes CDR1 WNHNN and CDR2 SYGVQD (reference sequence). The CDR3 loop is CASSESVLATPGELFF. CDR3 nucleotide sequence: TGCGCCAGCAGTGAGTCAGTGCTAGCGACGCCCGGGGAGCTGTTTTTT.

The chain joins TRBV28 to TRBJ2-1; 9 bases match TRBD1. Germline V lookup: CDR1 MDHEN, CDR2 SYDVKM. V dropped 8 bases and J dropped 5; count of bases not matched to a gene: 7. This CDR3 is built from 14 residues. The CDR3 region is CASETGGANNEQFF. The CDR3 nucleotides read TGTGCCAGCGAAACAGGGGGCGCCAACAATGAGCAGTTCTTC.

This chain connects TRBV3-1 (or the pseudogene TRBV3-2) to TRBJ2-2; D is perhaps TRBD2 (5 bases). Looked up from germline, CDR1 is LGHDT and CDR2 is YNNKEL (reference sequence). V was clipped by 4 bases and J by 4 bases, with 10 bases between them. CDR3 length: 14 amino acids. CDR3: CASSLEGSTGELFF. Written as DNA, the CDR3 is TGTGCCAGCAGCCTCGAGGGATCCACCGGGGAGCTGTTTTTT.

This clone occurred once. The V and J genes are TRBV5-1 and TRBJ2-1; 9 nucleotides align to TRBD2. The CDR3 runs 16 residues. After removal of 0 bases from V and 4 bases from J, the junction contained 5 bases not matched to a gene. Germline CDR1 and CDR2: SGHRS and YFSETQ. CDR3 DNA: TGCGCCAGCAGCTTGGACGCGGGAGGGCCTTACAATGAGCAGTTCTTC. This encodes CASSLDAGGPYNEQFF.

The chain couples TRBV4-1 to TRBJ2-3, with D possibly TRBD2 on 5 matching bases. Germline values: CDR1 MGHRA, CDR2 YSYEKL. This CDR3 contains 17 residues. V was clipped by 0 bases and J by 6 bases, with 19 bases between them. CDR3 nucleotide sequence: TGCGCCAGCAGCCAAGATTTTAGGCCTAGAGGGTGGGATACGCAGTATTTT. This codes for CASSQDFRPRGWDTQYF.

The CDR3 loop reads CASSLLIAGGNEQFF. Written as DNA, the CDR3 is TGTGCCAGCAGCTTGTTAATAGCGGGAGGCAATGAGCAGTTCTTC. The rearrangement uses TRBV5-6 and TRBJ2-1, with 10 bases fitting TRBD2. Germline CDR1 SGHDT, CDR2 YYEEEE. The CDR3 spans 15 residues. V trimming: 1 base; J trimming: 6 bases; junction bases outside the gene matches: 4.

The rearrangement uses TRBV5-4 and TRBJ1-2; D gene uncertain. Germline V lookup: CDR1 SGHNT, CDR2 YYREEE (reference sequence). V dropped 2 bases and J dropped 5 bases, with 4 bases sitting between them. The CDR3 is made up of 11 amino acids. CDR3 region: CASSFEYGYTF. For the CDR3, the DNA is TGTGCCAGCAGCTTCGAGTATGGCTACACCTTC. Looking up the rest from reference TRBV5-4 and TRBJ1-2 gives the full variable domain: ETGVTQSPTHLIKTRGQQVTLRCSSQSGHNTVSWYQQALGQGPQFIFQYYREEENGRGNFPPRFSGLQFPNYSSELNVNALELDDSALYLCASSFEYGYTFGSGTRLTVV.

The CDR3 is CASSRPGGQPQHF. DNA of the CDR3: TGTGCCAGCAGCAGGCCCGGGGGTCAGCCCCAGCATTTT. V usage is TRBV12-3 or TRBV12-4 and J usage is TRBJ1-5; tentatively, D is TRBD1 (5 bases). Trimming shortened V by 6 bases and J by 6 bases, and 12 bases separated the two germline ends. This CDR3 contains 13 residues.

This chain uses TRBV4-1 with TRBJ2-3, with 7 bases aligning to TRBD2. The trim removed 5 bases at V and 4 bases at J, leaving 9 bases unmatched. The V gene's germline CDR1 is MGHRA and CDR2 YSYEKL. The CDR3 is 15 amino acids. CDR3 region: CASSSGTTYPDTQYF. The CDR3 region has the DNA TGCGCCAGCAGCAGCGGGACTACCTACCCAGATACGCAGTATTTT.

The V call is TRBV4-1, the J call TRBJ2-5; maybe TRBD2 (6 bases). The germline V and J ends were trimmed by 1 base and 5 bases, with 17 bases remaining between them. Germline CDR1 MGHRA, CDR2 YSYEKL. This CDR3 contains 16 residues. The DNA for the CDR3 is TGCGCCAGCAGCCAAGGGGGCTGGCCAGGAGGGGAGACCCAGTACTTC. Protein: CASSQGGWPGGETQYF.